The rows below give T cell receptor beta chains drawn from one sample of a study of CD8+CD57+ T cells in acquired aplastic anemia. In TCRdb, the reads were re-called with MiXCR into one record per CDR3 protein. The data hold around 170,000 distinct CDR3 sequences, with less than 60% observed a single time. The sample comprised sorted CD4+, CD8+, or CD8+CD57+ T cells (not recorded which) from PBMCs. Receptor source: a human donor with aplastic anemia. CDR3s include the opening cysteine and the closing phenylalanine or tryptophan. Fields, in order: D gene, clone size, J gene, V gene, CDR3 DNA, CDR3 protein. A D gene is named only where the DNA matches it firmly. Not every row has a clone size; where given, it reads once, few, many or a size class.

>TRBD1|.|TRBJ1-5|TRBV19
TGTGCCAGTAGACGGACAGGGGATAGCAATCAGCCCCAGCATTTT
CASRRTGDSNQPQHF
>.|.|TRBJ1-2|TRBV5-1
TGCGCCAGCAGCACGGACGGATCCATGGGGTATGGCTACACCTTC
CASSTDGSMGYGYTF
>.|.|TRBJ2-1|TRBV20-1
TGCAGTGCTAGAGAGCCTCCCGGGACCTTTAAAAATGAGCAGTTCTTC
CSAREPPGTFKNEQFF
>.|.|TRBJ1-4|TRBV20-1
TGCAGTGCTAGAGATCTACAGGGAGGAGGGGGAAAACTGTTTTTT
CSARDLQGGGGKLFF
>.|many|TRBJ1-3|TRBV11-2
TGTGCCAGCAGCTTACGGTTCCAGAGCGGAAACACCATATATTTT
CASSLRFQSGNTIYF
>.|many|TRBJ2-1|TRBV19
TGTGCCAGTAGTATGGCCTTATCGGGCATGCTGTTCTTC
CASSMALSGMLFF
>TRBD1|many|TRBJ1-5|TRBV24-1
TGTGCCACCAGTGGGGACAGGGCTGATCAGCCCCAGCATTTT
CATSGDRADQPQHF
>TRBD2|.|TRBJ2-1|TRBV2
TGTGCCAGCACCGACTGGAGCGGGAGGGCCGGTATTGAGCAGTTCTTC
CASTDWSGRAGIEQFF
>.|.|TRBJ1-1|TRBV15
TGTGCCACCAGCAGAGGAGGGTCGGACACTGAAGCTTTCTTT
CATSRGGSDTEAFF
>.|.|TRBJ2-1|TRBV15
TGTGCCACCAGCCCTAAGGGGGACCGCTACAATGAGCAGTTCTTC
CATSPKGDRYNEQFF
>TRBD2|.|TRBJ2-7|TRBV24-1
TGTGCCACCAGCCCAGGGACTACGGGGGAGCAGTACTTC
CATSPGTTGEQYF
>TRBD1|.|TRBJ2-7|TRBV4-1
TGCGCCAGCAGCCAACTAGGACAGGGGGCCTACGAGCAGTACTTC
CASSQLGQGAYEQYF
>.|many|TRBJ1-2|TRBV12-3/TRBV12-4
TGTGCCAGCAGCCTCGGGCTAGGGGCTAACTATGGCTACACCTTC
CASSLGLGANYGYTF
>.|once|TRBJ2-7|TRBV19
TGTGCCAGTAGTATAGTCGGGTCTGCTGGCAACGAGCAGTACTTC
CASSIVGSAGNEQYF
>.|.|TRBJ2-1|TRBV7-2
TGTGCCGGCAGCTTAGTAAGCGCCTTGTACGAGCAGTTCTTC
CAGSLVSALYEQFF